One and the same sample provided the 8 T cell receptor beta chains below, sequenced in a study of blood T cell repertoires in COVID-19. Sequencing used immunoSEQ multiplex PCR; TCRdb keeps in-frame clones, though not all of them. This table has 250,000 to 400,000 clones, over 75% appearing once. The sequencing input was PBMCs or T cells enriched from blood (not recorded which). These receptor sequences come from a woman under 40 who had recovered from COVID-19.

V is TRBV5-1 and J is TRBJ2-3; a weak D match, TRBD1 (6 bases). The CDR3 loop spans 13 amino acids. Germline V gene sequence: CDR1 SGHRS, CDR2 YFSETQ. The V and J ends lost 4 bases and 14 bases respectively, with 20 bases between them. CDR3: CASSLSGDTSLYF. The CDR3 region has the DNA TGCGCCAGCAGCCTATCCGGGGACACCTCGCTGTATTTT. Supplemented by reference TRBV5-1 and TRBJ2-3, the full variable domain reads KAGVTQTPRYLIKTRGQQVTLSCSPISGHRSVSWYQQTPGQGLQFLFEYFSETQRNKGNFPGRFSGRQFSNSRSEMNVSTLELGDSALYLCASSLSGDTSLYFGPGTRLTVL.

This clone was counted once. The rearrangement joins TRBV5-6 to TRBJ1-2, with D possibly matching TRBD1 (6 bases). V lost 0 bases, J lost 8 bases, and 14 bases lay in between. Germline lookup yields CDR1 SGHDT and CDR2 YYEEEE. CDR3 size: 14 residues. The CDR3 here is CASSLATGMRGYTF. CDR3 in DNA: TGTGCCAGCAGCTTGGCCACAGGGATGAGAGGCTACACCTTC.

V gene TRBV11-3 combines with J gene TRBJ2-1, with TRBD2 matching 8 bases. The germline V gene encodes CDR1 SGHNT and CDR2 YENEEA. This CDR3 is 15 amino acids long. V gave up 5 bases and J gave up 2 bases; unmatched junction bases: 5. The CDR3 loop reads CASSRGGSPYNEQFF. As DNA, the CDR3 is TGTGCCAGCAGCCGCGGGGGGTCCCCCTACAATGAGCAGTTCTTC.

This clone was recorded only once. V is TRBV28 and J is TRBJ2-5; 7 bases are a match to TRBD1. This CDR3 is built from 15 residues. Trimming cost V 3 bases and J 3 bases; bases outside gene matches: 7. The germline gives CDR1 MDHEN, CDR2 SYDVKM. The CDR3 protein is CASSLSWTGEETQYF. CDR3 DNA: TGTGCCAGCAGTTTGTCGTGGACAGGCGAAGAGACCCAGTACTTC.

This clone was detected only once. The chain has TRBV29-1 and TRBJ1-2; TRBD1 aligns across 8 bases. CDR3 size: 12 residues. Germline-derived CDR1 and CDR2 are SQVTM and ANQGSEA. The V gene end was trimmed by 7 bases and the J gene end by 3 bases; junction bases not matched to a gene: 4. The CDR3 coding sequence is TGCAGCGCCGCGACAGGGGACTATGGCTACACCTTC. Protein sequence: CSAATGDYGYTF. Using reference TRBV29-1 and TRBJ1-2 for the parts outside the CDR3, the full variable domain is SAVISQKPSRDICQRGTSLTIQCQVDSQVTMMFWYRQQPGQSLTLIATANQGSEATYESGFVIDKFPISRPNLTFSTLTVSNMSPEDSSIYLCSAATGDYGYTFGSGTRLTVV.

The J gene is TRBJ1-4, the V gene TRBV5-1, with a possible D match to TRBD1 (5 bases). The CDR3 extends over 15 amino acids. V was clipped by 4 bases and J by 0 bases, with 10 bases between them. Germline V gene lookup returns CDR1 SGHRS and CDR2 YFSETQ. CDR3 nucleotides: TGCGCCAGCAGCCCCGGACAAGCAACTAATGAAAAACTGTTTTTT. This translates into CASSPGQATNEKLFF.

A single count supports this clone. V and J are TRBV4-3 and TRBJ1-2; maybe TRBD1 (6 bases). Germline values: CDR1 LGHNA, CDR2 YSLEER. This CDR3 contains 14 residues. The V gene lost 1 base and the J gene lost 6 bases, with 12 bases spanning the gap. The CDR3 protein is CASSQATGADGYTF. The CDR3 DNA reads TGCGCCAGCAGCCAAGCGACAGGTGCGGATGGCTACACCTTC.

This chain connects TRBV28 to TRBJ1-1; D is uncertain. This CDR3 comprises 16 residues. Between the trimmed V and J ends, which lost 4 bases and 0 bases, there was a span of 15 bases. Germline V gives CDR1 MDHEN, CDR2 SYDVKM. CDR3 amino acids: CASSSGNRNLNTEAFF. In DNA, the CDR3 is TGTGCCAGCAGTTCGGGAAACAGAAACCTGAACACTGAAGCTTTCTTT.